The rows below give T cell receptor beta chains drawn from one sample of a study of blood T cells in healthy people across ages. TCRdb reprocessed the 5' RACE reads via MiXCR and lists one record per CDR3 protein. The sample yields hundreds of thousands of distinct CDR3 sequences, 24% seen once. These data also formed part of another study, on T cells of mothers and their children.

Sequencing was performed on blood. These receptors came from a boy aged 10-17 years in good health. CDR3s include the opening cysteine and the closing phenylalanine or tryptophan. Fields, in order: V gene, clone size, D gene, CDR3 length, J gene, CDR3 protein, CDR3 DNA. A D gene is named only where the DNA matches it firmly. Clone size is stated in some rows and not others, as once, few, many or a class when expanded.

V: TRBV5-6
size: few
D: TRBD2
length: 14
J: TRBJ2-3
CDR3: CASSRGGSPDTQYF
DNA: TGTGCCAGCAGTCGGGGGGGGAGTCCAGATACGCAGTATTTT

V: TRBV7-8
size: NA
D: NA
length: 13
J: TRBJ1-6
CDR3: CASSPSRGSPLHF
DNA: TGTGCCAGCAGCCCGTCCCGGGGGTCACCCCTCCACTTT

V: TRBV25-1
size: NA
D: TRBD2
length: 16
J: TRBJ2-1
CDR3: CASSELAGMAYNEQFF
DNA: TGTGCCAGCAGTGAGCTAGCGGGAATGGCATACAATGAGCAGTTCTTC

V: TRBV10-3
size: NA
D: NA
length: 14
J: TRBJ2-2
CDR3: CAISDLKGSGELFF
DNA: TGTGCCATCAGTGACCTCAAGGGATCCGGGGAGCTGTTTTTT

V: TRBV5-1
size: NA
D: TRBD1
length: 13
J: TRBJ1-2
CDR3: CASSSTGDHGYTF
DNA: TGCGCCAGCAGCTCTACAGGGGACCATGGCTACACCTTC

V: TRBV11-1
size: NA
D: TRBD2
length: 14
J: TRBJ2-7
CDR3: CASNLAGSSYEQYF
DNA: TGTGCCAGCAACCTAGCGGGAAGCTCCTACGAGCAGTACTTC

V: TRBV12-3/TRBV12-4
size: NA
D: NA
length: 13
J: TRBJ2-2
CDR3: CASSVSGTGELFF
DNA: TGTGCCAGCAGCGTTAGCGGCACCGGGGAGCTGTTTTTT

V: TRBV11-3
size: NA
D: NA
length: 15
J: TRBJ2-2
CDR3: CASSRDRPSDGELFF
DNA: TGTGCCAGCAGCCGCGACAGGCCTTCGGACGGGGAGCTGTTTTTT

V: TRBV15
size: few
D: NA
length: 18
J: TRBJ1-5
CDR3: CATSAGAKKDRIVQPQHF
DNA: TGTGCCACCAGCGCAGGGGCAAAGAAGGATAGAATCGTTCAGCCCCAGCATTTT

V: TRBV2
size: few
D: NA
length: 13
J: TRBJ1-5
CDR3: CASRGGENQPQHF
DNA: TGTGCCAGCAGAGGGGGGGAGAATCAGCCCCAGCATTTT

V: TRBV9
size: NA
D: NA
length: 14
J: TRBJ2-7
CDR3: CASSAGSEGPEQYF
DNA: TGTGCCAGCAGCGCCGGATCGGAGGGCCCCGAGCAGTACTTC

V: TRBV3-1
size: NA
D: NA
length: 14
J: TRBJ1-1
CDR3: CASSKVPMNTEAFF
DNA: TGTGCCAGCTCAAAAGTGCCCATGAACACTGAAGCTTTCTTT

V: TRBV7-9
size: NA
D: TRBD2
length: 18
J: TRBJ2-5
CDR3: CASSPPKREVVFGGTQYF
DNA: TGTGCCAGCAGCCCCCCGAAGCGGGAGGTTGTATTCGGAGGGACCCAGTACTTC

V: TRBV5-6
size: few
D: TRBD1
length: 17
J: TRBJ2-5
CDR3: CASSHAGGSRGLETQYF
DNA: TGTGCCAGCAGCCACGCAGGGGGTTCCAGGGGTCTGGAGACCCAGTACTTC

V: TRBV6-2/TRBV6-3
size: NA
D: NA
length: 20
J: TRBJ2-5
CDR3: CASSYSDHRGNNDYQETQYF
DNA: TGTGCCAGCAGTTACTCGGACCACCGGGGGAATAACGATTACCAAGAGACCCAGTACTTC

V: TRBV12-3/TRBV12-4
size: NA
D: TRBD1
length: 14
J: TRBJ1-2
CDR3: CASSLGDRNYGYTF
DNA: TGTGCCAGCAGTTTAGGGGACAGGAACTATGGCTACACCTTC